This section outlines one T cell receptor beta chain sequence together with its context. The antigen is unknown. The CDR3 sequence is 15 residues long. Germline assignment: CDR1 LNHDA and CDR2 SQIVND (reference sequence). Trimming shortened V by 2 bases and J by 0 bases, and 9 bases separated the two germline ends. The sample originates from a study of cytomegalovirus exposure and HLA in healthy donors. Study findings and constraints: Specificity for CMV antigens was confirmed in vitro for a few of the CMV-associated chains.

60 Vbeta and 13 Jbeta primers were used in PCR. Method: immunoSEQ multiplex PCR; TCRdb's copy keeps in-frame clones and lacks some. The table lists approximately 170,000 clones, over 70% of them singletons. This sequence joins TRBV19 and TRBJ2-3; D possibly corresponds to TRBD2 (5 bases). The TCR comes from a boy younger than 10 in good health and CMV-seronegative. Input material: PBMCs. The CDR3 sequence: CASSIWTGSTDTQYF. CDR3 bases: TGTGCCAGTAGTATATGGACGGGGAGCACAGATACGCAGTATTTT.